These 13 T cell receptor beta chains were all obtained from the same sample, sequenced in a study of blood T cell repertoires in COVID-19. Assay: immunoSEQ multiplex PCR; the TCRdb copy retains only in-frame clones and omits some. This repertoire shows roughly 500,000 clones, 85% to 90% found once; its top ten account for approximately 1.8%. Source material: PBMCs or T cells enriched from blood (not recorded which). These receptors came from a woman aged 35 to 49 who had recovered from COVID-19.

The chain combines TRBV5-6 with TRBJ1-3, with 8 bases fitting TRBD1. The V segment lost 4 bases and the J segment 10 bases; nucleotides outside the gene matches: 10. This CDR3 has 14 amino acids. In germline, CDR1 is SGHDT, CDR2 YYEEEE. The CDR3 nucleotides read TGTGCCAGCAGCCCCACAGGGGGAGCGAGGACCATATATTTT. This translates into CASSPTGGARTIYF.

Comment on this clone: Other nucleotide sequences from this sample produce the same CDR3. This sequence joins TRBV18 and TRBJ2-5; 10 nucleotides align to TRBD2. This CDR3 comprises 13 residues. Germline-derived CDR1 and CDR2 are KGHSH and LQKENI. Trimming at V came to 3 bases and at J to 5 bases, leaving 0 bases not matched to a gene. The CDR3 bases are TGTGCCAGCTCACCGGGACTAGCGGAGACCCAGTACTTC. Amino acid sequence: CASSPGLAETQYF.

This clone occurred a few times. The chain recombines TRBV20-1 with TRBJ1-2; D is uncertain. Germline V gives CDR1 DFQATT, CDR2 SNEGSKA (reference sequence). This CDR3 contains 11 residues. Trimming took 4 bases from V and 8 from J, leaving 11 bases between them. The CDR3 protein is CSATPLRGYTF. In nucleotides, the CDR3 is TGCAGTGCTACCCCCCTGAGAGGCTACACCTTC.

As DNA, the CDR3 is TGCGCCAGCAGCCAAGCTTCGGCAGGGGGGCCCAACTATGGCTACACCTTC. It encodes CASSQASAGGPNYGYTF. The V gene is TRBV4-3, the J gene TRBJ1-2, with 7 bases aligning to TRBD1. The V gene end was trimmed by 1 base and the J gene end by 2 bases; junction bases not matched to a gene: 10. Germline V lookup: CDR1 LGHNA, CDR2 YSLEER. The CDR3 contains 17 residues.

This clone was picked up a small number of times. The chain links TRBV11-2 to TRBJ2-1; D gene uncertain. The CDR3 has 12 residues. The germline gives CDR1 SGHAT, CDR2 FQNNGV. The germline V and J ends were trimmed by 4 bases and 6 bases, with 7 bases remaining between them. The CDR3 coding sequence is TGTGCCAGCAGCTCGGTTAGCAATGAGCAGTTCTTC. Its protein product is CASSSVSNEQFF.

This chain joins TRBV11-2 and TRBJ2-3, with 11 bases fitting TRBD2. The CDR3 totals 17 residues. The V segment lost 7 bases and the J segment 0 bases; nucleotides outside the gene matches: 9. Germline loops: CDR1 SGHAT, CDR2 FQNNGV. The CDR3 here is CASIAPGTSGSTDTQYF. The CDR3 DNA sequence: TGTGCCAGCATCGCACCTGGGACTAGCGGTAGCACAGATACGCAGTATTTT.

V is TRBV27 and J is TRBJ1-2; TRBD1 might be the D (5 bases). Germline CDR1 is MNHEY and CDR2 is SMNVEV (reference sequence). The CDR3 runs 15 residues. V shed 2 bases and J shed 0 bases, with 10 bases lying between them. This chain's CDR3 is CASSLVGTSNYGYTF. The CDR3 bases are TGTGCCAGCAGTTTAGTTGGGACTTCTAACTATGGCTACACCTTC.

The CDR3, as DNA: TGTGCCAGCAGCTTAGGTTCGGTTACAAGGGGTAATTCACCCCTCCACTTT. Protein: CASSLGSVTRGNSPLHF. The chain combines TRBV7-6 with TRBJ1-6, with a weak D call TRBD1 (5 bases). This CDR3 comprises 17 residues. Between the trimmed V and J ends, which lost 1 base and 6 bases, there was a span of 16 bases. Germline V CDR1 and CDR2: SGHVS, FNYEAQ.

The chain combines TRBV5-1 with TRBJ2-1; 7 bases align to TRBD2. The CDR3 extends over 15 amino acids. Germline V lookup: CDR1 SGHRS, CDR2 YFSETQ. V lost 4 bases and J lost 4; bases outside the gene matches: 8. CDR3 amino acids: CASSPPVGGYNEQFF. Written as DNA, the CDR3 is TGCGCCAGCAGCCCCCCGGTCGGGGGGTACAATGAGCAGTTCTTC.

The rearrangement uses TRBV7-2 and TRBJ1-1; D is unresolved. The CDR3 consists of 13 residues. Germline V CDR1 and CDR2: SGHTA, FQGNSA. The V end lost 2 bases, the J end lost 2 bases, and 6 bases lay between the germline ends. The CDR3 reads CASSLWANTEAFF. DNA of the CDR3: TGTGCCAGCAGCTTATGGGCCAACACTGAAGCTTTCTTT.

The J gene is TRBJ2-2, the V gene TRBV7-9, with TRBD1 identical over 7 bases. CDR3 length: 15 residues. From germline, CDR1 is SEHNR and CDR2 FQNEAQ (reference sequence). V trimming: 3 bases; J trimming: 3 bases; junction bases outside the gene matches: 4. The CDR3: CASSFGDRHTGELFF. The CDR3 bases are TGTGCCAGCAGCTTTGGGGACAGACACACCGGGGAGCTGTTTTTT.

V gene TRBV18 combines with J gene TRBJ1-1; 10 positions match TRBD1. Trimming cost V 0 bases and J 3 bases; bases outside gene matches: 13. The CDR3 is made up of 19 amino acids. The V gene's germline CDR1 is KGHSH and CDR2 LQKENI. CDR3 in DNA: TGTGCCAGCTCACCACCGATAGACAGGGGGCTTGATGAGGACACTGAAGCTTTCTTT. Its protein is CASSPPIDRGLDEDTEAFF.

This sequence joins TRBV6-5 and TRBJ2-2; D gene unclear. The germline V gene has CDR1 MNHEY and CDR2 SVGAGI. Trimming pared 2 bases from V and 6 bases from J, leaving 4 bases between. CDR3 length: 12 amino acids. The CDR3 nucleotides read TGTGCCAGCAGTTACCGCGCCGGGGAGCTGTTTTTT. Protein product: CASSYRAGELFF.